The sequence of this TCR beta chain was determined in a study of shared clonotypes between healthy human individuals. CD45RO negativity and positive selection for CCR7 defined naive CD8 cells, a population that excluded terminally differentiated effector memory CD45RA+ cells. The input for sorted-subset replicate PCRs was roughly 180 ng DNA, about 29,000 T cell genomes. Profiled with immunoSEQ multiplex PCR; TCRdb holds only in-frame clones, not every one. The sample records about 680,000 clones, 92% being singletons. This CDR3 spans 13 amino acids. V lost 2 bases, J lost 8 bases, and 12 bases lay in between. CDR1 is MNHEY and CDR2 is SMNVEV in the germline V gene (reference sequence). This clone came up once.

The sequence was obtained from a man aged 25-45 years in good health. This chain links TRBV27 with TRBJ1-1; D uncertain. Input material: naive CD8+ T cells sorted from blood. The CDR3 reads CASSLGSQKEAFF. The CDR3 DNA follows: TGTGCCAGCAGTTTAGGTTCGCAGAAAGAAGCTTTCTTT.